This T cell receptor (beta chain) was found in a study of patients and donors after allogeneic stem cell transplantation. TCRdb fed the RT-PCR reads into MiXCR, producing one record per CDR3 protein. The repertoire holds about 160,000 distinct CDR3 sequences, with approximately 35% as singletons. This CDR3 spans 15 amino acids. Losses at the gene ends were 2 bases for V and 6 bases for J; bases not matched to a gene: 7. The germline V gene encodes CDR1 SGHVS and CDR2 FQNEAQ. The sequence was collected from a human donor who was either an allogeneic HSCT recipient or a stem cell or donor lymphocyte infusion donor (not recorded which). It is not recorded whose cells these are; they may come from a transplant donor. The rearrangement uses TRBV7-8 and TRBJ2-1; TRBD1 matches 7 bases. The sequenced sample was blood, either unsorted or a sorted T cell fraction (not recorded which). CDR3 residues: CASSLPRGGFNEQFF. The DNA for the CDR3 is TGTGCCAGCAGCTTACCCAGAGGGGGCTTCAATGAGCAGTTCTTC.